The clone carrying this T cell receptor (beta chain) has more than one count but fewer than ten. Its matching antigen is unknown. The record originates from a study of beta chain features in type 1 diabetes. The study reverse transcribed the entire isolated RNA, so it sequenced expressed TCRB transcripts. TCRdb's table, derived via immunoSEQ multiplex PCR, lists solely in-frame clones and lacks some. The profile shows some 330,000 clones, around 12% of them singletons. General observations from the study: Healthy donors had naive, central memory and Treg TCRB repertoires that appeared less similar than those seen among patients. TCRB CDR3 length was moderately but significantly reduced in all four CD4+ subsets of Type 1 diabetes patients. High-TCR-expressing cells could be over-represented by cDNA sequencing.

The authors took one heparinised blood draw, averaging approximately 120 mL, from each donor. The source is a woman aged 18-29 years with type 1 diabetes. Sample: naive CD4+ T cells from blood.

In DNA form, the CDR3 reads TGCGCCAGCAGCTTGGCTCCCGGACTCAATCAGCCCCAGCATTTT. Amino acids: CASSLAPGLNQPQHF. The V call is TRBV5-1, the J call TRBJ1-5; D not certain. Trimming removed 0 bases from V and 3 bases from J, with 10 bases in between. This CDR3 is 15 amino acids long. CDR1 and CDR2 (germline): SGHRS, YFSETQ. The full variable domain, rest sourced from reference TRBV5-1 and TRBJ1-5, is KAGVTQTPRYLIKTRGQQVTLSCSPISGHRSVSWYQQTPGQGLQFLFEYFSETQRNKGNFPGRFSGRQFSNSRSEMNVSTLELGDSALYLCASSLAPGLNQPQHFGDGTRLSIL.